Below, one TCR beta chain is given with its context. There are 14 residues in the CDR3. Germline trimming cut 4 bases from V and 5 bases from J; bases unmatched to any gene: 4. Germline CDR1 is SGDLS and CDR2 is YYNGEE. This record comes from a study of shared clonotypes between healthy human individuals. Sequencing was performed with immunoSEQ multiplex PCR; in TCRdb, only in-frame clones are kept and a portion is missing. Of approximately 1.5 million clones listed, roughly 98.5% are singletons. The sequencing sample was made of naive CD4+ T cells sorted from blood. The subset is: CD45RA+ positively selected. The chain employs TRBV9 and TRBJ2-7; 12 bases line up with TRBD2. This TCR was sampled from a man aged 25 to 40 in good health. CDR3 bases: TGTGCCAGCAGCCGACTAGCGGGAGTTCACGAGCAGTACTTC. Its translation: CASSRLAGVHEQYF.